This TCR beta chain was sequenced in a study of cytomegalovirus exposure and HLA in healthy donors. About this clone itself: Its specificity is unknown.

It was with 60 Vbeta and 13 Jbeta primers that the PCR ran. Libraries were prepared by immunoSEQ multiplex PCR; TCRdb keeps only in-frame clonotypes and omits some of them. Among some 130,000 clones, approximately 80% were seen once, and the ten largest hold 0.6% to 0.7%. This CDR3 region has 15 residues. Looked up from germline, CDR1 is MNHEY and CDR2 is SVGAGI. V trimming: 6 bases; J trimming: 7 bases; junction bases outside the gene matches: 12. Each donor's status was that of a healthy bone marrow donor. Findings of the study overall: Within an earlier analysis, most TCR beta V segments proved productive either about 87% or about 30% of the time. Follow-up analysis later connected one missense variant in DCLRE1C with trimming of TCR beta V- and J-genes. For most subjects, TCR beta sequences were reported to predict HLA-A and HLA-B alleles with accuracy.

The sequence came from a man younger than 35 in good health and CMV-seronegative. This chain uses TRBV6-5 with TRBJ1-1; 9 nucleotides agree with TRBD1. What was sequenced was PBMCs. CDR3 loop: CASSFTPGQGYEAFF. DNA for the CDR3: TGTGCCAGCAGCTTCACTCCGGGACAGGGCTATGAAGCTTTCTTT.